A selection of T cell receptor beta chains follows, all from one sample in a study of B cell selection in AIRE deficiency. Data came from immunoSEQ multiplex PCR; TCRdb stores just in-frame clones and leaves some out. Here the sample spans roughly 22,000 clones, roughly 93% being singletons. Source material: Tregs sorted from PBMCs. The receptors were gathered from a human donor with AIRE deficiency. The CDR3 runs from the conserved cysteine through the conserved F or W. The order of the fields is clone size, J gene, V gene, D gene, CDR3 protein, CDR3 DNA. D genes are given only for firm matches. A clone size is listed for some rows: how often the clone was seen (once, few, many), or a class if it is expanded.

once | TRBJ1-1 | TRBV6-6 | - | CASSYRSLVHTEAFF | TGTGCCAGCAGTTACCGATCGTTGGTTCACACTGAAGCTTTCTTT
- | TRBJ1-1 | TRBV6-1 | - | CASRAQGNTEAFF | TGTGCCAGCCGTGCACAGGGGAACACTGAAGCTTTCTTT
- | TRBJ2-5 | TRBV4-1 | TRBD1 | CASSQESTGGETQYF | TGCGCCAGCAGCCAAGAATCGACAGGGGGGGAGACCCAGTACTTC
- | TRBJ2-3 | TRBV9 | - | CASSEVGGGTADTQYF | TGTGCCAGCAGCGAGGTGGGGGGAGGAACGGCAGATACGCAGTATTTT
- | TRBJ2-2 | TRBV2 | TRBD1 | CASRPGQGTGELFF | TGTGCCAGCAGACCGGGACAGGGCACCGGGGAGCTGTTTTTT
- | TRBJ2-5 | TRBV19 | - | CASSTNRVALTNSGETQYF | TGTGCCAGTAGTACTAACAGGGTTGCCTTGACCAACTCGGGTGAGACCCAGTACTTC
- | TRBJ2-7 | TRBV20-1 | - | CSARRTYEQYF | TGCAGTGCTAGACGAACCTACGAGCAGTACTTC
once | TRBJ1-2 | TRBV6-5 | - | CASSLTEGYGYTF | TGTGCCAGCAGTTTAACAGAGGGCTATGGCTACACCTTC
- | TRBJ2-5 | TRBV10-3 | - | CAISASGGRQETQYF | TGTGCCATCAGTGCCTCAGGCGGGCGTCAAGAGACCCAGTACTTC
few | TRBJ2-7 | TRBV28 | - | CASSRSGTPSYEQYF | TGTGCCAGCAGTCGATCCGGGACGCCCTCCTACGAGCAGTACTTC
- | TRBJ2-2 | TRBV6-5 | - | CASSLYTGELFF | TGTGCCAGCAGTCTTTATACCGGGGAGCTGTTTTTT
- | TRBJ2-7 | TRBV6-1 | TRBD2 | CASSDVSRSGNYEQYF | TGTGCCAGCAGTGACGTATCCAGAAGCGGGAACTACGAGCAGTACTTC
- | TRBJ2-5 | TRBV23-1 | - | CASSPRGSQQETQYF | TGCGCCAGCAGTCCCCGGGGTTCCCAGCAAGAGACCCAGTACTTC
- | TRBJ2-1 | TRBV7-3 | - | CASSLFTDSSYNEQFF | TGTGCCAGCAGCTTATTTACGGATAGCTCCTACAATGAGCAGTTCTTC
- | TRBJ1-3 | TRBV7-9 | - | CASSFRGGSGNTIYF | TGTGCCAGCAGCTTTCGGGGCGGCTCTGGAAACACCATATATTTT
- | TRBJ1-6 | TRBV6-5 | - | CASSYRGPNSPLHF | TGTGCCAGCAGTTACCGCGGACCTAATTCACCCCTCCACTTT
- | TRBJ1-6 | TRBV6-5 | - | CASSYSSRWPSPLHF | TGTGCCAGCAGTTACTCGAGCAGGTGGCCTTCACCCCTCCACTTT
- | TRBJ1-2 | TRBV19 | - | CASRQNYGYTF | TGTGCCAGCCGACAAAACTATGGCTACACCTTC
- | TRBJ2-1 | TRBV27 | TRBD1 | CASAKRQGKQFF | TGTGCCAGTGCTAAAAGACAGGGTAAGCAGTTCTTC
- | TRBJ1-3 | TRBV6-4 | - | CASSLSWTEDFSGNTIYF | TGTGCCAGCAGTCTTTCTTGGACAGAAGATTTCTCTGGAAACACCATATATTTT
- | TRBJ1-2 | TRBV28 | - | CASNLGGALYGYTF | TGTGCCAGCAACCTTGGGGGGGCGCTCTATGGCTACACCTTC
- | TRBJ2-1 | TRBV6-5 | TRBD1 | CASRPGTGTYNEQFF | TGTGCCAGCAGACCCGGGACAGGGACGTACAATGAGCAGTTCTTC
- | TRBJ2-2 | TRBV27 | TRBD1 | CASSPRTGGELFF | TGTGCCAGCAGTCCTAGGACAGGCGGGGAGCTGTTTTTT
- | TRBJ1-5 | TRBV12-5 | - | CASGLGVGSPEYLGPQHF | TGTGCTAGTGGTTTGGGAGTCGGATCACCCGAATACCTCGGGCCCCAGCATTTT
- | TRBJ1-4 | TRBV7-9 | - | CASSPPGLKKLFF | TGTGCCAGCAGCCCCCCGGGCTTGAAAAAACTGTTTTTT
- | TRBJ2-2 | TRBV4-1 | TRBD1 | CASSQETGGNTGELFF | TGCGCCAGCAGCCAGGAGACAGGGGGGAACACCGGGGAGCTGTTTTTT
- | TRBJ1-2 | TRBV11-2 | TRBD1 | CASSSRGLNYGYTF | TGTGCCAGCAGCTCCAGGGGGCTTAACTATGGCTACACCTTC
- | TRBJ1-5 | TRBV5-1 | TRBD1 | CASSMGQEGQPQHF | TGCGCCAGCAGCATGGGACAGGAGGGACAGCCCCAGCATTTT
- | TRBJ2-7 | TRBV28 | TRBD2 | CASSSVMTSGSGGSYEQYF | TGTGCCAGCAGTTCCGTCATGACTAGCGGGAGTGGGGGCTCCTACGAGCAGTACTTC
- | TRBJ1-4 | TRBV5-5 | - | CASSLGQASNEKLFF | TGTGCCAGCAGCTTGGGACAGGCCTCCAATGAAAAACTGTTTTTT
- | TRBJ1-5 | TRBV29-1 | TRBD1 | CSAWTGIENQPQHF | TGCAGCGCTTGGACAGGGATAGAAAATCAGCCCCAGCATTTT
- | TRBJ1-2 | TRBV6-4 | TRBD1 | CASSDSYRTGLGGYTF | TGTGCCAGCAGTGACTCATATAGGACAGGGCTTGGAGGCTACACCTTC
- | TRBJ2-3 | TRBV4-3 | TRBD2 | CASSHGLADFRDTQYF | TGCGCCAGCAGCCATGGACTAGCGGATTTTCGGGATACGCAGTATTTT
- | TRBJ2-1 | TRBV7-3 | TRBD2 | CASSLRAGGYDNEQFF | TGTGCCAGCAGCTTACGTGCGGGAGGGTACGACAATGAGCAGTTCTTC
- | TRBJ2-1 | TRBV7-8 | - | CASSLGASRVFSTNEQFF | TGTGCCAGCAGCTTAGGGGCGAGCAGGGTGTTTTCTACGAATGAGCAGTTCTTC
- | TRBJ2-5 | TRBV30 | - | CAWSIRAGLGTQYF | TGTGCCTGGAGTATTCGAGCGGGTCTAGGGACCCAGTACTTC
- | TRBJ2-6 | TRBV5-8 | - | CASSWTGMTGANVLTF | TGTGCCAGCAGCTGGACTGGGATGACTGGGGCCAACGTCCTGACTTTC
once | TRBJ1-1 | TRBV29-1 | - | CSVVGTNRAFF | TGCAGCGTTGTGGGGACAAATCGAGCTTTCTTT
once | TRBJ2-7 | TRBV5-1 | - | CASSLDQRIYEQYF | TGCGCCAGCAGCTTGGATCAGAGAATCTACGAGCAGTACTTC
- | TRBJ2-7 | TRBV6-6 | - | CASSYRSRTLTYEQYF | TGTGCCAGCAGTTACCGATCTAGGACATTAACCTACGAGCAGTACTTC
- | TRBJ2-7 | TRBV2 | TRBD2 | CASRNGLAGVGEQYF | TGTGCCAGCAGGAATGGACTAGCGGGAGTAGGTGAGCAGTACTTC
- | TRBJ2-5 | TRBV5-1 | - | CASSLGGGEETQYF | TGCGCCAGCAGCTTGGGGGGCGGAGAAGAGACCCAGTACTTC
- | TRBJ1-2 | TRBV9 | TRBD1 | CASSPGQSYGYTF | TGTGCCAGCAGCCCGGGACAGTCCTATGGCTACACCTTC
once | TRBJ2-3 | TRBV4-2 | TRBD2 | CASSQDRLAVSTDTQYF | TGTGCCAGCAGCCAAGATAGACTAGCGGTTAGCACAGATACGCAGTATTTT
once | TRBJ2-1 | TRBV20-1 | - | CSASEYNEQFF | TGCAGTGCTAGCGAGTACAATGAGCAGTTCTTC
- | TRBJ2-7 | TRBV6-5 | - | CASKRQASSYEQYF | TGTGCCAGCAAACGACAGGCTAGCTCCTACGAGCAGTACTTC
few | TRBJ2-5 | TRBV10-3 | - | CAISRTSQETQYF | TGTGCCATCAGCCGGACTTCTCAAGAGACCCAGTACTTC
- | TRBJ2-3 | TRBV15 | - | CATSRIGAETDTQYF | TGTGCCACCAGCAGGATTGGGGCAGAGACAGATACGCAGTATTTT
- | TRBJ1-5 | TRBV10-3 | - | CAISERGDSNQPQHF | TGTGCCATCAGTGAAAGGGGCGACAGCAATCAGCCCCAGCATTTT
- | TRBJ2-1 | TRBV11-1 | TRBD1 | CASSIRDRGSYEQFF | TGTGCCAGCAGCATAAGGGACAGAGGATCCTATGAGCAGTTCTTC
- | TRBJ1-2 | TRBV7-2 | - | CASSPRDGYTF | TGTGCCAGCAGCCCCAGGGATGGCTACACCTTC
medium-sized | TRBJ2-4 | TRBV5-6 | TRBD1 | CASSLGGTVLNIQYF | TGTGCCAGCAGCTTGGGTGGGACAGTGCTGAACATTCAGTACTTC
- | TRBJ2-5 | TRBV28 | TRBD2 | CASSPRTRQETQYF | TGTGCCAGCAGTCCCCGGACTAGGCAAGAGACCCAGTACTTC